This paragraph reports one TCR beta chain. In the source study's methods: Reference gene primers were amplified, and this amplification served to estimate nucleated cell counts. Sequencing used immunoSEQ multiplex PCR; TCRdb keeps in-frame clones, though not all of them. V and J calls and clone size follow that table, whereas D and trimming were derived from the DNA. Here the sample spans 380,000 or so clones, about 86% being singletons. Deletions cut 2 bases from V and 8 bases from J, with 9 bases between. The CDR3 has 13 amino acids. Germline V gene lookup returns CDR1 SNHLY and CDR2 FYNNEI. This specimen belongs to a study of blood T cell repertoires in COVID-19. Overall study context: COVID-19 samples collected from the United States, Italy and Spain covered acute and convalescent phases. The cDNA or gDNA used as material had been derived from T cells, B-cell-depleted T cells, or PBMCs.

Recruited during active infection, patients (from Seattle) were subsequently followed longitudinally. V usage is TRBV2 and J usage is TRBJ1-4; D is unresolved. Source material: peripheral blood. This receptor was taken from an older woman with COVID-19, enrolled during active disease. The CDR3 here is CASSENGGEKLFF. The CDR3 DNA sequence: TGTGCCAGCAGTGAAAACGGAGGCGAAAAACTGTTTTTT.